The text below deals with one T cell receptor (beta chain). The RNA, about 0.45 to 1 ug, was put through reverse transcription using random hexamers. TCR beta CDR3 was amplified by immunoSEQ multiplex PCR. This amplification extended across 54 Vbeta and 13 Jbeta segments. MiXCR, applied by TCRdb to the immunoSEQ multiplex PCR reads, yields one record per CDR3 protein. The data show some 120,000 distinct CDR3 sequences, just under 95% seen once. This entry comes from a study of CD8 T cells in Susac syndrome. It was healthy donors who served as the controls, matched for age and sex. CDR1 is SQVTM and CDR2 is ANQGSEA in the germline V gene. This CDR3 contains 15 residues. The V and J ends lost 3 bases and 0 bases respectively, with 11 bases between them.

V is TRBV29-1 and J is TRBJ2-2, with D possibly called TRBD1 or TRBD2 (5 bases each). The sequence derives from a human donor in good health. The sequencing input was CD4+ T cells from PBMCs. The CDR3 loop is CSVEAGTANTGELFF. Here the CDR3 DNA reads TGCAGCGTTGAGGCCGGGACGGCGAACACCGGGGAGCTGTTTTTT.